Shown below are 31 T cell receptor beta chains from a single sample sequenced in a study of T-cell reconstitution after alpha-beta-depleted transplantation in children. The TCRbeta library was prepared with unique molecular identifiers. Each CDR3 protein is one row after TCRdb ran MiXCR on the PCR reads. The repertoire consists of roughly 220,000 distinct CDR3 sequences, with roughly a tenth occurring once and the leading ten covering approximately 5%. The sample consisted of PBMCs from the stem cell graft donor, taken from the stem cell graft. These receptors originate from a human donor who donated a stem cell graft to a child with SCID.

In this sample, this clonotype turned up many times. The genes are TRBV27 and TRBJ1-5; no clear D. The CDR3 has 14 residues. V lost 2 bases and J lost 1, with 6 bases in between. In germline, CDR1 is MNHEY, CDR2 SMNVEV (reference sequence). The CDR3 loop reads CASSLRRSNQPQHF. CDR3 nucleotide sequence: TGTGCCAGCAGTTTAAGGAGGAGCAATCAGCCCCAGCATTTT.

The chain has TRBV5-1 and TRBJ2-7, with 8 bases aligning to TRBD1. Germline-derived CDR1 and CDR2 are SGHRS and YFSETQ. The CDR3 has 14 residues. V trimming: 2 bases; J trimming: 3 bases; junction bases outside the gene matches: 4. The CDR3 sequence is CASSFGGQDYEQYF. The DNA of the CDR3 is TGCGCCAGCAGCTTTGGGGGACAGGACTACGAGCAGTACTTC. The whole variable domain, remainder taken from reference TRBV5-1 and TRBJ2-7, is KAGVTQTPRYLIKTRGQQVTLSCSPISGHRSVSWYQQTPGQGLQFLFEYFSETQRNKGNFPGRFSGRQFSNSRSEMNVSTLELGDSALYLCASSFGGQDYEQYFGPGTRLTVT.

Ten or more counts support this clonotype. The chain is built from TRBV6-1 and TRBJ1-5; 9 positions agree with TRBD1. The germline gives CDR1 MNHNS, CDR2 SASEGT. The CDR3 has 14 residues. V trimming: 4 bases; J trimming: 5 bases; junction bases outside the gene matches: 3. CDR3: CASSGRTGDQPQHF. The DNA for the CDR3 is TGTGCCAGCAGTGGAAGGACAGGGGATCAGCCCCAGCATTTT.

Only one count was recorded for this clonotype. This chain joins TRBV2 and TRBJ1-3, with TRBD1 as a possible D gene (6 bases). Germline V CDR1 and CDR2: SNHLY, FYNNEI. The length of the CDR3 is 15 residues. V was shortened by 2 bases and J by 3 bases, with 11 bases between the two germline ends. CDR3 residues: CASSETTGFGNTIYF. The CDR3 nucleotides read TGTGCCAGCAGTGAAACTACAGGGTTTGGAAACACCATATATTTT.

This clonotype was seen many times. V usage is TRBV27 and J usage is TRBJ2-1, with TRBD2 matching over 12 bases. The germline CDR1 and CDR2 sequences are MNHEY and SMNVEV (reference sequence). The CDR3 runs to 19 residues. The V gene end was trimmed by 5 bases and the J gene end by 0 bases; junction bases not matched to a gene: 11. For the CDR3, the DNA is TGTGCCAGCAGTCCGAGACTAGCGGGGGCCTCTAGCTCCTACAATGAGCAGTTCTTC. Residues: CASSPRLAGASSSYNEQFF.

This clonotype occurred many times. This chain uses TRBV29-1 with TRBJ2-1; possibly TRBD1 or TRBD2 for D (5 bases each). The CDR3 extends over 14 amino acids. The germline CDR1 and CDR2 sequences are SQVTM and ANQGSEA. CDR3 protein: CSAVPAGRVGEQFF. In nucleotides, the CDR3 is TGCAGTGCCGTCCCGGCAGGGAGAGTGGGTGAGCAGTTCTTC.

This clonotype was found many times. The chain carries TRBV5-1 and TRBJ2-7; TRBD2 agrees at 9 bases. Germline CDR1 reads SGHRS; CDR2 reads YFSETQ. Trimming cost V 2 bases and J 1 base; bases outside gene matches: 4. The CDR3 loop spans 15 amino acids. CDR3 in amino acids: CASSFLRGGSYEQYF. The CDR3 DNA reads as TGCGCCAGCAGCTTCTTGCGGGGGGGTTCCTACGAGCAGTACTTC.

This clonotype was recorded at least ten times. The chain employs TRBV2 and TRBJ2-2, with D hard to call. This CDR3 is 15 amino acids long. CDR1 is SNHLY and CDR2 is FYNNEI in the germline V gene. The V gene lost 8 bases and the J gene lost 2 bases, with 15 bases spanning the gap. CDR3 nucleotide sequence: TGTGCCAGCCTGGAGACTCCCCATAACACCGGGGAGCTGTTTTTT. Amino acids: CASLETPHNTGELFF.

With respect to this clonotype: This may stem from a read error, because a much larger clone lies one nucleotide away. V usage is TRBV7-2 and J usage is TRBJ1-2; D gene ambiguous. Germline CDR1 reads SGHTA; CDR2 reads FQGNSA. This CDR3 spans 13 amino acids. The germline V and J ends were trimmed by 7 bases and 4 bases, with 13 bases remaining between them. DNA of the CDR3: TGTGCCAGCACCCCACGGGAAATCTATGGCTACACCTTC. Translation gives CASTPREIYGYTF.

This clonotype has at least ten counts. The V call is TRBV28, the J call TRBJ2-4; D gene uncertain. V was cut by 6 bases and J by 0 bases, with 15 bases left in between. The CDR3 is made up of 16 amino acids. From germline, CDR1 is MDHEN and CDR2 SYDVKM. The CDR3 loop is CASSPQNLIAKNIQYF. The CDR3 region has the DNA TGTGCCAGCAGCCCCCAGAACCTAATAGCCAAAAACATTCAGTACTTC.

The table lists this clonotype with many counts. The rearrangement uses TRBV5-1 and TRBJ2-3; possibly TRBD2 for D (6 bases). V lost 0 bases, J lost 1 base, and 15 bases lay in between. The germline V gene has CDR1 SGHRS and CDR2 YFSETQ. The length of the CDR3 is 17 residues. For the CDR3, the DNA is TGCGCCAGCAGCTTGGGGCTTGGCGGGATTGGCACAGATACGCAGTATTTT. It yields the protein CASSLGLGGIGTDTQYF.

This clonotype occurred many times. The chain carries TRBV7-9 and TRBJ1-1; a possible D gene is TRBD1 (5 bases). CDR1 and CDR2 (germline): SEHNR, FQNEAQ (reference sequence). Trimming removed 4 bases at V and 1 base at J, with 7 bases between. The CDR3 covers 13 residues. CDR3: CASSYDRNTEAFF. In DNA, the CDR3 is TGTGCCAGCAGCTATGACAGGAACACTGAAGCTTTCTTT.

This clonotype has a count of ten or more. The CDR3 here is CASSSQTGLMGNTIYF. CDR3 coding DNA: TGCGCCAGCAGCTCGCAGACAGGGCTGATGGGAAACACCATATATTTT. The chain links TRBV5-1 to TRBJ1-3, with 7 bases fitting TRBD1. The CDR3 covers 16 residues. V dropped 3 bases and J dropped 4; count of bases not matched to a gene: 10. Germline assignment: CDR1 SGHRS and CDR2 YFSETQ.

Comments on this clonotype: This may come from a read error, since a much larger clone is one base off. This chain connects TRBV7-8 to TRBJ2-5; D might be TRBD2 (6 bases). The CDR3 length is 14 residues. Germline CDR1 is SGHVS and CDR2 is FQNEAQ. The CDR3 nucleotides read TGTGCCAACAGCTTAGGGTTGGAGGGGGAGACCCAGTACTTC. This sequence encodes CANSLGLEGETQYF.

The sample holds many counts of this clonotype. CDR3 nucleotides: TGTGCCAGCAGCTTAGATGAGGGGACCTTCCGGGAGACCCAGTACTTC. Encoded protein: CASSLDEGTFRETQYF. The chain recombines TRBV11-2 with TRBJ2-5; D possibly uses TRBD1 or TRBD2 (5 bases each). The CDR3 has 16 amino acids. V was shortened by 0 bases and J by 5 bases, with 16 bases between the two germline ends. Germline CDR1 reads SGHAT; CDR2 reads FQNNGV.

This clonotype occurred many times. This chain joins TRBV29-1 and TRBJ2-3; either TRBD1 or TRBD2 may supply D (5 bases each). Looked up from germline, CDR1 is SQVTM and CDR2 is ANQGSEA. The CDR3 consists of 13 residues. The V and J ends lost 7 bases and 1 base respectively, with 12 bases between them. CDR3 DNA sequence: TGCAGCGGATGGGACGCCCGCACAGATACGCAGTATTTT. It encodes CSGWDARTDTQYF.

Many counts were recorded for this clonotype. The J gene is TRBJ1-5, the V gene TRBV5-1, with D hard to call. Trimming stripped 1 base from V and 5 bases from J, with 10 bases between. The germline V gene has CDR1 SGHRS and CDR2 YFSETQ. This CDR3 region has 14 residues. For the CDR3, the DNA is TGCGCCAGCAGCTTGTCGACCCGAGATCAGCCCCAGCATTTT. Residues: CASSLSTRDQPQHF. Full variable domain (rest looked up from reference TRBV5-1 and TRBJ1-5): KAGVTQTPRYLIKTRGQQVTLSCSPISGHRSVSWYQQTPGQGLQFLFEYFSETQRNKGNFPGRFSGRQFSNSRSEMNVSTLELGDSALYLCASSLSTRDQPQHFGDGTRLSIL.

A word on this clonotype: Since a much larger clone is just one base distant, this may be a read error. V and J are TRBV4-2 and TRBJ2-3, with D perhaps matching TRBD1 or TRBD2 (5 bases each). The V gene's germline CDR1 is LGHNA and CDR2 YNFKEQ. This CDR3 has 14 amino acids. V gave up 7 bases and J gave up 5 bases, with 16 bases separating them. The CDR3 region has the DNA TGTGCCAGCAACCTCAGGGACCCGGGAGATACGCAGTATTTT. Amino acids: CASNLRDPGDTQYF.

This clonotype showed up many times. V is TRBV4-3 and J is TRBJ2-1, with 11 bases identical to TRBD2. CDR3 size: 15 residues. V shed 3 bases, J shed 6 bases, and the junction held 4 bases outside the gene matches. Germline V gene lookup returns CDR1 LGHNA and CDR2 YSLEER. The CDR3 region has the DNA TGCGCCAGCAGCCATAGCGGGGGGGCCCGCAATGAGCAGTTCTTC. Encoded protein: CASSHSGGARNEQFF.

This chain joins TRBV19 and TRBJ1-2; D is unclear. From germline, CDR1 is LNHDA and CDR2 SQIVND (reference sequence). This CDR3 contains 17 residues. V gave up 5 bases and J gave up 1 base, with 20 bases separating them. The CDR3 sequence: CASSRHAGDLLNYGYTF. CDR3 nucleotides: TGTGCCAGTAGTCGACACGCAGGAGATCTGCTTAACTATGGCTACACCTTC.

The chain combines TRBV7-2 with TRBJ1-1; 7 bases fit TRBD1. J gave up 6 bases and V 3 bases, and 7 bases lay outside the gene matches. CDR1 SGHTA and CDR2 FQGNSA come from the germline V gene. This CDR3 region has 14 residues. In nucleotides, the CDR3 is TGTGCCAGCAGCTTCCATATCACAGGGGCTGAAGCTTTCTTT. Its protein is CASSFHITGAEAFF.

This clonotype was seen many times. The rearrangement links TRBV20-1 to TRBJ2-3, with no clear D. The V and J ends lost 0 bases and 0 bases respectively, with 4 bases between them. The CDR3 spans 13 residues. Germline CDR1 reads DFQATT; CDR2 reads SNEGSKA (reference sequence). The CDR3 DNA reads as TGCAGTGCTAGAGAACCGAGCACAGATACGCAGTATTTT. Protein product: CSAREPSTDTQYF.

This clonotype has at least ten counts. V usage is TRBV5-1 and J usage is TRBJ2-3; unclear D gene. Germline V CDR1 and CDR2: SGHRS, YFSETQ. The CDR3 loop spans 13 amino acids. Trimming pared 0 bases from V and 4 bases from J, leaving 6 bases between. The CDR3 region has the DNA TGCGCCAGCAGCTTGGAGGTGGCAGATACGCAGTATTTT. Protein: CASSLEVADTQYF.

This clonotype was counted many times. V gene TRBV7-2 combines with J gene TRBJ1-4; D is unclear. Trimming took 5 bases from V and 6 from J, leaving 10 bases between them. This CDR3 has 13 residues. Germline values: CDR1 SGHTA, CDR2 FQGNSA. CDR3 residues: CASSVQWDEKLFF. The DNA of the CDR3 is TGTGCCAGCAGCGTACAGTGGGATGAAAAACTGTTTTTT.

This clonotype has ten or more counts. The chain employs TRBV15 and TRBJ2-3; 12 bases align to TRBD2. In germline, CDR1 is LNHNV, CDR2 YYDKDF (reference sequence). This CDR3 spans 20 amino acids. The J segment lost 1 base and the V segment lost 4 bases, leaving 15 bases of the junction unmatched. DNA for the CDR3: TGTGCCACCAGCATCCCGACTAGCGGGGGCGACCCCCCCCGCACAGATACGCAGTATTTT. Its protein is CATSIPTSGGDPPRTDTQYF.

This clonotype was observed a few times. The V gene is TRBV7-9, the J gene TRBJ2-7; D might be TRBD1 (7 bases). Trimming pared 5 bases from V and 2 bases from J, leaving 16 bases between. Germline-derived CDR1 and CDR2 are SEHNR and FQNEAQ (reference sequence). The CDR3 length is 15 residues. The CDR3 DNA is TGTGCCAGCAGCCCAGGGGGGTCTCGTACCTACGAGCAGTACTTC. It encodes CASSPGGSRTYEQYF.

This clonotype was counted ten times or more. The chain uses TRBV20-1 and TRBJ1-4; 8 nucleotides line up with TRBD1. CDR3 length: 16 amino acids. In germline, CDR1 is DFQATT, CDR2 SNEGSKA (reference sequence). With V trimmed by 4 bases and J by 7 bases, 14 bases remained unmatched. The CDR3, as DNA: TGCAGTGCTATGAAGTGGAGGACAGGGTTTGGTGAAAAACTGTTTTTT. It encodes CSAMKWRTGFGEKLFF.

This clonotype was seen at least ten times. The J gene is TRBJ1-2, the V gene TRBV5-5, with no clear D. Germline values: CDR1 SGHKS, CDR2 YYEKEE (reference sequence). This CDR3 region has 14 residues. V lost 4 bases to trimming and J lost 1 base, with 11 bases between them. The CDR3 sequence: CASSPSQSNYGYTF. The CDR3 nucleotides are TGTGCCAGCAGCCCGTCACAGAGTAACTATGGCTACACCTTC.

In its sample, this clonotype was seen many times. The chain joins TRBV29-1 to TRBJ2-5; D is possibly TRBD2 (5 bases). The germline V gene encodes CDR1 SQVTM and CDR2 ANQGSEA. V lost 6 bases and J lost 4, with 12 bases in between. The CDR3 runs 12 residues. The CDR3 region is CSVRTSTETQYF. The CDR3 DNA reads TGCAGCGTCCGCACTAGTACAGAGACCCAGTACTTC.

This clonotype was seen many times. The gene calls are TRBV20-1 and TRBJ2-1, with TRBD2 as a possible D gene (6 bases). V was cut by 3 bases and J by 0 bases, with 15 bases left in between. CDR3 size: 16 residues. Germline values: CDR1 DFQATT, CDR2 SNEGSKA (reference sequence). The CDR3: CSARTGGASSYNEQFF. CDR3 in DNA: TGCAGTGCTAGGACTGGCGGGGCTAGCTCCTACAATGAGCAGTTCTTC.

This sequence joins TRBV6-2 or TRBV6-3 and TRBJ2-1, with 13 bases fitting TRBD2. The germline V gene has CDR1 MNHEY and CDR2 SVGEGT. This CDR3 comprises 16 residues. The V gene end was trimmed by 2 bases and the J gene end by 4 bases; junction bases not matched to a gene: 2. Here the CDR3 DNA reads TGTGCCAGCAGTTACGGACTAGCGGGGGCTTACAATGAGCAGTTCTTC. It codes for CASSYGLAGAYNEQFF.